One sample yielded the 30 T cell receptor beta chains listed below, sequenced in a study of T cell responses to AZD1222 COVID-19 vaccine. Repertoires were generated with immunoSEQ multiplex PCR, while TCRdb's copy carries only in-frame clones and drops some. This repertoire shows about 130,000 clones, about 93% found once; its top ten account for around 7%. The sample consisted of peripheral blood, taken on day 0 of AZD1222 vaccination. The receptors come from an adult in good health.

This sequence joins TRBV9 and TRBJ2-1; 10 bases align to TRBD1. There are 14 residues in the CDR3. The V segment lost 0 bases and the J segment 9 bases; nucleotides outside the gene matches: 3. The germline V gene encodes CDR1 SGDLS and CDR2 YYNGEE. The CDR3 DNA follows: TGTGCCAGCAGCGTAGGGACAGGGGGAGGTGAGCAGTTCTTC. Protein sequence: CASSVGTGGGEQFF.

J is TRBJ1-3 and V is TRBV3-1 (or the pseudogene TRBV3-2); D is possibly TRBD1 (6 bases). The CDR3 consists of 13 residues. Trimming pared 0 bases from V and 8 bases from J, leaving 8 bases between. Germline values: CDR1 LGHDT, CDR2 YNNKEL (reference sequence). In nucleotides, the CDR3 is TGTGCCAGCAGCCAAGAGAGGGGGTACACCATATATTTT. Its protein product is CASSQERGYTIYF.

The V call is TRBV6-2 or TRBV6-3, the J call TRBJ1-5; 12 nucleotides align to TRBD1. V lost 2 bases, J lost 6 bases, and 2 bases stayed unmatched. This CDR3 is built from 15 residues. Germline V gene data show CDR1 as MNHEY and CDR2 as SVGEGT. CDR3 residues: CASSYGTGGGQPQHF. CDR3 coding DNA: TGTGCCAGCAGTTACGGGACAGGGGGCGGTCAGCCCCAGCATTTT.

The chain has TRBV18 and TRBJ2-1; D is perhaps TRBD1 (6 bases). The V end lost 0 bases, the J end lost 7 bases, and 13 bases lay between the germline ends. This CDR3 region has 15 residues. CDR1 KGHSH and CDR2 LQKENI come from the germline V gene. As DNA, the CDR3 is TGTGCCAGCTCACCACCCGGGACGAGGGGGAATGAGCAGTTCTTC. Protein sequence: CASSPPGTRGNEQFF.

The chain is built from TRBV29-1 and TRBJ2-3; 8 nucleotides align to TRBD2. This CDR3 has 16 residues. CDR1 and CDR2 (germline): SQVTM, ANQGSEA. Unmatched junction bases numbered 15, after V lost 4 bases and J lost 6 bases. CDR3 sequence: CSVGGGASGLGDTQYF. The CDR3 DNA is TGCAGCGTTGGTGGTGGGGCTAGCGGGTTAGGGGATACGCAGTATTTT.

The rearrangement links TRBV9 to TRBJ2-3, with 7 bases aligning to TRBD2. The germline V gene encodes CDR1 SGDLS and CDR2 YYNGEE. V was clipped by 0 bases and J by 0 bases; unmatched bases: 4. The CDR3 totals 16 residues. The CDR3 region is CASSVASGTSTDTQYF. CDR3 coding DNA: TGTGCCAGCAGCGTAGCTAGCGGCACTAGCACAGATACGCAGTATTTT.

The chain is built from TRBV9 and TRBJ1-1; unclear D gene. This CDR3 comprises 13 residues. Trimming pared 4 bases from V and 6 bases from J, leaving 13 bases between. From germline, CDR1 is SGDLS and CDR2 YYNGEE. The CDR3 loop is CASSPYLAPEAFF. The CDR3 DNA reads TGTGCCAGCAGCCCCTACCTGGCACCTGAAGCTTTCTTT.

This chain connects TRBV7-9 to TRBJ2-3; 8 nucleotides align to TRBD2. Germline-derived CDR1 and CDR2 are SEHNR and FQNEAQ (reference sequence). This CDR3 spans 17 amino acids. The V segment lost 5 bases and the J segment 3 bases; nucleotides outside the gene matches: 13. Here the CDR3 reads CASSVTGREVGTDTQYF. CDR3 in DNA: TGTGCCAGCAGCGTCACGGGGCGGGAGGTTGGTACAGATACGCAGTATTTT.

The V gene is TRBV5-4, the J gene TRBJ1-1; D is unclear. Trimming took 5 bases from V and 6 from J, leaving 17 bases between them. This CDR3 comprises 14 residues. Germline V gene data show CDR1 as SGHNT and CDR2 as YYREEE (reference sequence). Here the CDR3 reads CASSPKGGRAEAFF. CDR3 coding DNA: TGTGCCAGCAGTCCGAAAGGAGGGAGGGCTGAAGCTTTCTTT.

The chain uses TRBV30 and TRBJ1-2, with D possibly TRBD1 on 6 matching bases. V shed 0 bases and J shed 0 bases, with 17 bases lying between them. CDR3 length: 17 amino acids. The germline V gene encodes CDR1 GTSNPN and CDR2 SVGIG (reference sequence). CDR3 DNA sequence: TGTGCCTGGAGTGTACTAGCGGGGGCGCATGCTAACTATGGCTACACCTTC. Its translation: CAWSVLAGAHANYGYTF. Full variable domain (rest looked up from reference TRBV30 and TRBJ1-2): SQTIHQWPATLVQPVGSPLSLECTVEGTSNPNLYWYRQAAGRGLQLLFYSVGIGQISSEVPQNLSASRPQDRQFILSSKKLLLSDSGFYLCAWSVLAGAHANYGYTFGSGTRLTVV.

CDR3 nucleotides: TGTGCCAGCAGTAAGGGGGTCCTGACCTACAATGAGCAGTTCTTC. Its translation: CASSKGVLTYNEQFF. J is TRBJ2-1 and V is TRBV7-9; D is perhaps TRBD1 (6 bases). Trimming took off 6 bases at V and 2 bases at J, with 14 bases between the two ends. Germline CDR1 is SEHNR and CDR2 is FQNEAQ (reference sequence). The CDR3 runs to 15 residues. Complete variable domain (other parts from reference TRBV7-9 and TRBJ2-1): DTGVSQNPRHKITKRGQNVTFRCDPISEHNRLYWYRQTLGQGPEFLTYFQNEAQLEKSRLLSDRFSAERPKGSFSTLEIQRTEQGDSAMYLCASSKGVLTYNEQFFGPGTRLTVL.

The chain has TRBV28 and TRBJ2-3; the match to TRBD2 covers 10 bases. V lost 6 bases and J lost 7; bases outside the gene matches: 19. CDR1 is MDHEN, CDR2 SYDVKM, per germline. This CDR3 region has 18 residues. This CDR3 reads CASSTQREGRIGFNTQYF. DNA for the CDR3: TGTGCCAGCAGCACTCAGCGGGAGGGCCGGATCGGGTTTAATACGCAGTATTTT. The full variable domain, its missing parts supplied by reference TRBV28 and TRBJ2-3, is DVKVTQSSRYLVKRTGEKVFLECVQDMDHENMFWYRQDPGLGLRLIYFSYDVKMKEKGDIPEGYSVSREKKERFSLILESASTNQTSMYLCASSTQREGRIGFNTQYFGPGTRLTVL.

The rearrangement joins TRBV7-6 to TRBJ2-1, with D unresolved. Germline V gene data show CDR1 as SGHVS and CDR2 as FNYEAQ. Trimming removed 1 base at V and 0 bases at J, with 7 bases between. The CDR3 has 15 residues. DNA of the CDR3: TGTGCCAGCAGCTTAGGAGCTTTCTCCTACAATGAGCAGTTCTTC. Amino acids: CASSLGAFSYNEQFF.

This clone was recorded only once. J is TRBJ1-1 and V is TRBV7-9; D uncertain. The CDR3 covers 13 residues. Germline-derived CDR1 and CDR2 are SEHNR and FQNEAQ (reference sequence). Trimming cost V 5 bases and J 6 bases, with 13 bases left between them. CDR3 coding DNA: TGTGCCAGCAGCCCCGTGAGGACGGCTGAAGCTTTCTTT. Translated: CASSPVRTAEAFF.

For the CDR3, the DNA is TGTGCCAGCAGTGAAAGTCCGGGGGGGAACACTGAAGCTTTCTTT. This gives the protein CASSESPGGNTEAFF. The V and J genes are TRBV6-1 and TRBJ1-1, with D tentatively TRBD1 (5 bases). Per germline, CDR1 MNHNS and CDR2 SASEGT. V was shortened by 2 bases and J by 1 base, with 11 bases between the two germline ends. CDR3 length equals 15 residues.

The J gene is TRBJ2-1, the V gene TRBV19, with TRBD2 matching over 8 bases. The CDR3 is 14 amino acids. Losses at the gene ends were 7 bases for V and 4 bases for J; bases not matched to a gene: 6. Germline V gene sequence: CDR1 LNHDA, CDR2 SQIVND (reference sequence). The CDR3, as DNA: TGTGCCAGTAAGTTAGCGGGACCATACAATGAGCAGTTCTTC. This gives the protein CASKLAGPYNEQFF.

This clone was recorded only once. The gene calls are TRBV19 and TRBJ1-1; D unclear. CDR1 is LNHDA and CDR2 is SQIVND in the germline V gene (reference sequence). This CDR3 has 11 residues. V was clipped by 7 bases and J by 0 bases, with 3 bases between them. The CDR3 here is CASMVNTEAFF. CDR3 DNA sequence: TGTGCCAGTATGGTGAACACTGAAGCTTTCTTT.

This clone was counted a single time. V usage is TRBV29-1 and J usage is TRBJ2-3, with a possible D match to TRBD1 (6 bases). The germline V gene has CDR1 SQVTM and CDR2 ANQGSEA. There are 15 residues in the CDR3. The V and J ends lost 3 bases and 0 bases respectively, with 13 bases between them. CDR3 loop: CSVDPDSTSTDTQYF. Here the CDR3 DNA reads TGCAGCGTTGACCCGGACAGTACTAGCACAGATACGCAGTATTTT.

The gene calls are TRBV19 and TRBJ1-2; D unclear. V was trimmed by 7 bases and J by 3 bases, leaving 18 bases between them. The CDR3 runs to 15 residues. In germline, CDR1 is LNHDA, CDR2 SQIVND (reference sequence). The CDR3 DNA reads TGTGCCAGTAATGCGGGCCTATCGTGGGACTATGGCTACACCTTC. As protein: CASNAGLSWDYGYTF.

The chain carries TRBV13 and TRBJ1-6, with TRBD1 identical over 7 bases. V dropped 3 bases and J dropped 5; count of bases not matched to a gene: 4. Per germline, CDR1 PRHDT and CDR2 FYEKMQ (reference sequence). The CDR3 is 15 amino acids. The CDR3 region is CASSLRGGNNSPLHF. In DNA, the CDR3 is TGTGCCAGCAGCTTGCGAGGGGGCAATAATTCACCCCTCCACTTT.

The rearrangement links TRBV7-9 to TRBJ1-6; TRBD1 might be the D (5 bases). Germline V gives CDR1 SEHNR, CDR2 FQNEAQ (reference sequence). This CDR3 is built from 14 residues. Trimming stripped 4 bases from V and 8 bases from J, with 12 bases between. CDR3 nucleotides: TGTGCCAGCAGCTGGGGCCCCCGGGATTCACCCCTCCACTTT. As protein: CASSWGPRDSPLHF.

The V gene is TRBV27, the J gene TRBJ2-5; TRBD1 matches 7 bases. In germline, CDR1 is MNHEY, CDR2 SMNVEV (reference sequence). The J segment lost 3 bases and the V segment lost 10 bases, leaving 8 bases of the junction unmatched. This CDR3 has 13 residues. CDR3 sequence: CATAGTAKETQYF. In DNA form, the CDR3 reads TGTGCCACCGCCGGGACAGCAAAAGAGACCCAGTACTTC.

A single count supports this clone. The V gene is TRBV15, the J gene TRBJ1-2; TRBD1 might be the D (6 bases). The CDR3 consists of 14 residues. The germline CDR1 and CDR2 sequences are LNHNV and YYDKDF (reference sequence). V lost 0 bases to trimming and J lost 5 bases, with 10 bases between them. The CDR3, as DNA: TGTGCCACCAGCAGAGACGGAGGGGGTTATGGCTACACCTTC. This sequence encodes CATSRDGGGYGYTF. Full variable domain (outside the CDR3, taken from reference TRBV15 and TRBJ1-2): DAMVIQNPRYQVTQFGKPVTLSCSQTLNHNVMYWYQQKSSQAPKLLFHYYDKDFNNEADTPDNFQSRRPNTSFCFLDIRSPGLGDTAMYLCATSRDGGGYGYTFGSGTRLTVV.

The chain has TRBV5-6 and TRBJ2-7; D may be TRBD1 (6 bases). The ends were cut back, 4 bases at V and 4 bases at J, with 9 bases in the middle. CDR1 and CDR2 from the germline V gene are SGHDT and YYEEEE. The CDR3 contains 12 residues. The CDR3 DNA sequence: TGTGCCAGCAGCCGCAGGGGTTACGAGCAGTACTTC. Amino acid sequence: CASSRRGYEQYF.

This clone came up once. The chain employs TRBV19 and TRBJ2-2; a possible D gene is TRBD2 (5 bases). CDR1 LNHDA and CDR2 SQIVND come from the germline V gene (reference sequence). The length of the CDR3 is 15 residues. The ends were cut back, 4 bases at V and 4 bases at J, with 13 bases in the middle. CDR3 residues: CASSRLDLITGELFF. CDR3 in DNA: TGTGCCAGTAGTAGGCTGGACTTGATCACCGGGGAGCTGTTTTTT.

This clone occurred once. The gene calls are TRBV5-1 and TRBJ2-2; 9 bases fit TRBD1. This CDR3 contains 16 residues. V shed 4 bases and J 4 bases; nucleotides not matched to a gene: 8. The V gene's germline CDR1 is SGHRS and CDR2 YFSETQ. Here the CDR3 DNA reads TGCGCCAGCAGCCTTGGACAGGGGAGTCTCACCGGGGAGCTGTTTTTT. It codes for CASSLGQGSLTGELFF.

This chain connects TRBV13 to TRBJ1-3; D unresolved. Looked up from germline, CDR1 is PRHDT and CDR2 is FYEKMQ (reference sequence). The ends were cut back, 2 bases at V and 0 bases at J, with 5 bases in the middle. The CDR3 totals 14 residues. DNA of the CDR3: TGTGCCAGCAGCTTATATGGCTCTGGAAACACCATATATTTT. Protein: CASSLYGSGNTIYF.

This chain uses TRBV28 with TRBJ2-3; D might be TRBD2 (5 bases). V was trimmed by 2 bases and J by 12 bases, leaving 12 bases between them. CDR1 MDHEN and CDR2 SYDVKM come from the germline V gene. This CDR3 has 12 amino acids. The CDR3 sequence: CASSLGYGVQYF. The CDR3 nucleotides are TGTGCCAGCAGTTTAGGATACGGGGTACAGTATTTT.

V and J are TRBV11-3 and TRBJ1-1; D uncertain. The CDR3 is 13 residues long. In germline, CDR1 is SGHNT, CDR2 YENEEA. Trimming left V 1 base short and J 4 bases short, with 7 bases between. The CDR3 protein is CASSLAWGTEAFF. DNA for the CDR3: TGTGCCAGCAGCTTAGCTTGGGGCACTGAAGCTTTCTTT.

This chain links TRBV2 with TRBJ2-5; 8 positions match TRBD2. CDR1 and CDR2 from the germline V gene are SNHLY and FYNNEI. The CDR3 has 16 residues. V dropped 1 base and J dropped 5; count of bases not matched to a gene: 9. The CDR3 region is CASSEETSVSEETQYF. The DNA for the CDR3 is TGTGCCAGCAGTGAAGAGACTAGCGTTAGTGAGGAGACCCAGTACTTC.